This is a list of T cell receptor beta chains from one sample in a study of cytomegalovirus exposure and HLA in healthy donors. Sequencing used immunoSEQ multiplex PCR; TCRdb keeps in-frame clones, though not all of them. The sample has under 130,000 clones, roughly 79% seen once; the top ten hold under 1.5%. Sequenced input: PBMCs. The source of these receptors is a man aged 35 to 55 in good health and CMV-seronegative. Both conserved end residues are part of each CDR3. Fields, in order: D gene, J gene, V gene, clone size, CDR3 DNA, CDR3 protein. The D gene is left open where the match is weak. Not all rows give a size; the values are once, few, many and, for expanded clones, a class.

d_gene: TRBD2; j_gene: TRBJ2-5; v_gene: TRBV28; abundance: once; CDR3nt: TGTGCCAGCAGCATAGCGGGGGGGTATGGAGGAGAGACCCAGTACTTC; CDR3aa: CASSIAGGYGGETQYF
d_gene: -; j_gene: TRBJ1-5; v_gene: TRBV4-1; abundance: -; CDR3nt: TGCGCCAGCAGCCAAGGCCAGGGTAAGGGGCAAATCTACCCCCAGCATTTT; CDR3aa: CASSQGQGKGQIYPQHF
d_gene: -; j_gene: TRBJ2-1; v_gene: TRBV29-1; abundance: -; CDR3nt: TGCAGCGTTGACCTACGGGGTAGCTCCTACAATGAGCAGTTCTTC; CDR3aa: CSVDLRGSSYNEQFF
d_gene: TRBD2; j_gene: TRBJ2-1; v_gene: TRBV4-1; abundance: -; CDR3nt: TGCGCCAGCAGCCAAGGGGTCCCTTTAGCGGGAGTGGTTGGCAATGAGCAGTTCTTC; CDR3aa: CASSQGVPLAGVVGNEQFF
d_gene: -; j_gene: TRBJ2-7; v_gene: TRBV7-9; abundance: few; CDR3nt: TGTGCCAGCAGCCCTCTGATACCCGACTATAATACCTACGAGCAGTACTTC; CDR3aa: CASSPLIPDYNTYEQYF
d_gene: -; j_gene: TRBJ1-1; v_gene: TRBV7-6; abundance: few; CDR3nt: TGTGCCAGCAGTTCACGGGGGGGGAACACTGAAGCTTTCTTT; CDR3aa: CASSSRGGNTEAFF
d_gene: TRBD1; j_gene: TRBJ1-5; v_gene: TRBV19; abundance: -; CDR3nt: TGTGCCAGTACTGGAGGACAGGGGAATCAGCCCCAGCATTTT; CDR3aa: CASTGGQGNQPQHF
d_gene: -; j_gene: TRBJ1-2; v_gene: TRBV7-9; abundance: -; CDR3nt: TGTGCCAGCAGCTTAGGACAGGAGACCTTC; CDR3aa: CASSLGQETF
d_gene: -; j_gene: TRBJ1-6; v_gene: TRBV28; abundance: -; CDR3nt: TGTGCCAGCAGGGGAAGGACAGTTTATAATTCACCCCTCCACTTT; CDR3aa: CASRGRTVYNSPLHF
d_gene: -; j_gene: TRBJ1-1; v_gene: TRBV6-5; abundance: -; CDR3nt: TGTGCCAGCAGGCGTGGTCGGGAGAACACTGAAGCTTTCTTT; CDR3aa: CASRRGRENTEAFF
d_gene: TRBD2; j_gene: TRBJ2-3; v_gene: TRBV5-6; abundance: -; CDR3nt: TGTGCCAGCAGCTTGGTACCTAGCGGGGGGCGAACAGATACGCAGTATTTT; CDR3aa: CASSLVPSGGRTDTQYF
d_gene: TRBD1; j_gene: TRBJ1-2; v_gene: TRBV6-5; abundance: few; CDR3nt: TGTGCCAGCAGCAGGACAGGGGAAGGGTATGGCTACACCTTC; CDR3aa: CASSRTGEGYGYTF
d_gene: -; j_gene: TRBJ1-4; v_gene: TRBV10-1; abundance: -; CDR3nt: TGCGCCAGCAGTGACGATGGAGCAACTAATGAAAAACTGTTTTTT; CDR3aa: CASSDDGATNEKLFF
d_gene: -; j_gene: TRBJ2-1; v_gene: TRBV19; abundance: -; CDR3nt: TGTGCCAGTAGTAGGGGAAGCGGCGCCAGCAATGAGCAGTTCTTC; CDR3aa: CASSRGSGASNEQFF
d_gene: TRBD1; j_gene: TRBJ1-1; v_gene: TRBV4-1; abundance: -; CDR3nt: TGCGCCAGCAGCCGAGGACAGGGGAGATTCACTGAAGCTTTCTTT; CDR3aa: CASSRGQGRFTEAFF
d_gene: -; j_gene: TRBJ2-7; v_gene: TRBV30; abundance: -; CDR3nt: TGTGCCTGGAGTGTAAGTACAGGCTTTCTACGGGAGCAGTACTTC; CDR3aa: CAWSVSTGFLREQYF
d_gene: -; j_gene: TRBJ2-7; v_gene: TRBV7-9; abundance: once; CDR3nt: TGTGCCAGCAGCTTAGTGGGGGCCAACGAGCAGTACTTC; CDR3aa: CASSLVGANEQYF
d_gene: -; j_gene: TRBJ1-4; v_gene: TRBV5-1; abundance: -; CDR3nt: TGCGCCAGCAGCTTTGGGGGCACGGAAAAACTGTTTTTT; CDR3aa: CASSFGGTEKLFF
d_gene: -; j_gene: TRBJ1-5; v_gene: TRBV2; abundance: few; CDR3nt: TGTGCCAGCAGGGGACACCTATATAGCAATCAGCCCCAGCATTTT; CDR3aa: CASRGHLYSNQPQHF
d_gene: TRBD1; j_gene: TRBJ2-2; v_gene: TRBV6-5; abundance: -; CDR3nt: TGTGCCAGCAGTTACCCTCAGGGGGCGATCACCGGGGAGCTGTTTTTT; CDR3aa: CASSYPQGAITGELFF
d_gene: TRBD1; j_gene: TRBJ2-2; v_gene: TRBV6-1; abundance: -; CDR3nt: TGTGCCAGCTCGGGACAGTCGAACACCGGGGAGCTGTTTTTT; CDR3aa: CASSGQSNTGELFF
d_gene: -; j_gene: TRBJ2-7; v_gene: TRBV2; abundance: -; CDR3nt: TGTGCCAGCAGGTACAGGGTAGGTCCCTACGAGCAGTACTTC; CDR3aa: CASRYRVGPYEQYF
d_gene: TRBD1; j_gene: TRBJ2-1; v_gene: TRBV7-3; abundance: -; CDR3nt: TGTGCCAGCAGCCCTGGGACAGCCTACAATGAGCAGTTCTTC; CDR3aa: CASSPGTAYNEQFF
d_gene: -; j_gene: TRBJ2-3; v_gene: TRBV4-1; abundance: -; CDR3nt: TGCGCCAGCAGCCACCGGGACAAACCCACAGATACGCAGTATTTT; CDR3aa: CASSHRDKPTDTQYF
d_gene: TRBD1; j_gene: TRBJ1-1; v_gene: TRBV5-1; abundance: -; CDR3nt: TGCGCCAGCAGGGGACAGGGGGCGTCTGAAGCTTTCTTT; CDR3aa: CASRGQGASEAFF
d_gene: TRBD2; j_gene: TRBJ2-7; v_gene: TRBV28; abundance: -; CDR3nt: TGTGCCAGCAGTTCCGATGGGACTAGTCGTTACGAGCAGTACTTC; CDR3aa: CASSSDGTSRYEQYF
d_gene: TRBD1; j_gene: TRBJ1-3; v_gene: TRBV18; abundance: few; CDR3nt: TGTGCCAGCTCACCAGGACAGGTCTCTGGAAACACCATATATTTT; CDR3aa: CASSPGQVSGNTIYF